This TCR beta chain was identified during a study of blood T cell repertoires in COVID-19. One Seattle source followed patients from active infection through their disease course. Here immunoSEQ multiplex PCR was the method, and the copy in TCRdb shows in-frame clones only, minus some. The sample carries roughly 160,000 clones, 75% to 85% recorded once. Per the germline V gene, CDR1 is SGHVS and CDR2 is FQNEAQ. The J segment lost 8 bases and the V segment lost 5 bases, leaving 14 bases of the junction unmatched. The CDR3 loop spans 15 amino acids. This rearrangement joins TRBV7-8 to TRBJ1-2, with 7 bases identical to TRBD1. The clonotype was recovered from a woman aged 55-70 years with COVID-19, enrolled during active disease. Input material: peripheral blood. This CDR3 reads CASSLRDRAFGGYTF. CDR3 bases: TGTGCCAGCAGCCTTCGAGACAGGGCCTTCGGAGGCTACACCTTC.